The 25 T cell receptor beta chains reported below all come from one sample, sequenced in a study of monozygotic twins with inflammatory bowel disease. TCRdb reprocessed the 5' RACE reads, with one entry per CDR3 protein and no DNA. Its table records over 200,000 distinct CDR3 sequences. Sequenced material: blood. These receptors all come from a human donor with ulcerative colitis or Crohn's disease, or a healthy co-twin of an affected twin (not recorded which).

The rearrangement joins TRBV20-1 to TRBJ2-7; absent DNA, TCRdb's TRBD2 call cannot be checked. This CDR3 is built from 15 residues. The germline gives CDR1 DFQATT, CDR2 SNEGSKA (reference sequence). The CDR3 spells CSARDHGRANYEQYF.

The chain links TRBV5-1 to TRBJ2-2; absent DNA, TCRdb's TRBD2 call cannot be checked. The length of the CDR3 is 15 residues. In germline, CDR1 is SGHRS, CDR2 YFSETQ. CDR3 residues: CASSFRGENTGELFF.

The V gene is TRBV27, the J gene TRBJ1-1; no DNA is available, so the TRBD1 call from TCRdb remains unchecked. The CDR3 has 13 residues. Germline loops: CDR1 MNHEY, CDR2 SMNVEV (reference sequence). CDR3 residues: CASRRGRHTEAFF.

The chain carries TRBV9 and TRBJ1-1. CDR1 and CDR2 (germline): SGDLS, YYNGEE. This CDR3 spans 16 amino acids. This chain's CDR3 is CASSVGKGLGNTEAFF.

The rearrangement links TRBV7-6 to TRBJ2-7; TCRdb selects TRBD1, and the lack of DNA leaves this call unchecked. This CDR3 spans 15 amino acids. Germline assignment: CDR1 SGHVS and CDR2 FNYEAQ. CDR3 sequence: CASSLGGTVSYEQYF.

The rearrangement uses TRBV4-2 and TRBJ2-7; the TRBD2 assignment by TCRdb is unverifiable without DNA. The germline CDR1 and CDR2 sequences are LGHNA and YNFKEQ. The CDR3 is 16 amino acids. The CDR3 is CASSQDLSGGGYEQYF.

This rearrangement joins TRBV3-1 to TRBJ2-1; TCRdb designates TRBD1, a call that cannot be tested without DNA. CDR3 size: 15 residues. Germline CDR1 is LGHDT and CDR2 is YNNKEL (reference sequence). The CDR3 here is CASSDLQGGVLAAFF.

The chain uses TRBV20-1 and TRBJ1-3; TCRdb selects TRBD1, and the lack of DNA leaves this call unchecked. The CDR3 has 16 residues. The germline V gene encodes CDR1 DFQATT and CDR2 SNEGSKA (reference sequence). CDR3: CSAREISTGSGNTIYF.

This sequence joins TRBV20-1 and TRBJ2-1; with no DNA, the TCRdb D assignment of TRBD2 cannot be verified. The CDR3 contains 15 residues. Germline CDR1 DFQATT, CDR2 SNEGSKA (reference sequence). CDR3 loop: CSAIQTSNSYNEQFF.

The V gene is TRBV12-3 or TRBV12-4, the J gene TRBJ2-2; with no DNA, the TCRdb D assignment of TRBD2 cannot be verified. The CDR3 runs 13 residues. CDR3 sequence: CASSPREDGELFF.

The V call is TRBV12-3 or TRBV12-4, the J call TRBJ2-1. This CDR3 has 16 residues. The CDR3 sequence: CASVLSTSAAYNEQFF.

The J gene is TRBJ1-1, the V gene TRBV20-1; TCRdb's D gene call, TRBD1, goes unchecked for lack of DNA. Germline CDR1 reads DFQATT; CDR2 reads SNEGSKA (reference sequence). The CDR3 totals 13 residues. CDR3: CSAGSQGLPEAFF.

The chain recombines TRBV11-2 with TRBJ2-5. The germline V gene encodes CDR1 SGHAT and CDR2 FQNNGV. The CDR3 is 17 amino acids. The CDR3 is CASSYGWLAQTGETQYF.

The chain couples TRBV14 to TRBJ2-7; TCRdb's D gene call, TRBD1, goes unchecked for lack of DNA. The CDR3 length is 13 residues. Germline-derived CDR1 and CDR2 are SGHDN and FVKESK. Here the CDR3 reads CASSHAGSYEQYF.

The rearrangement uses TRBV5-1 and TRBJ2-3; the TCRdb call, TRBD2, lacks DNA for checking. From germline, CDR1 is SGHRS and CDR2 YFSETQ. This CDR3 region has 15 residues. The CDR3 loop is CASSPGGVLTDTQYF.

This chain uses TRBV18 with TRBJ1-2. The CDR3 runs to 14 residues. Germline loops: CDR1 KGHSH, CDR2 LQKENI. The CDR3 sequence: CASSQETVNYGSTF.

The chain has TRBV29-1 and TRBJ2-5; TCRdb proposes TRBD1, but this gene call is untestable without DNA. There are 14 residues in the CDR3. Germline-derived CDR1 and CDR2 are SQVTM and ANQGSEA. CDR3 amino acids: CSVGDRGREQTQYF. Looking up the rest from reference TRBV29-1 and TRBJ2-5 gives the full variable domain: SAVISQKPSRDICQRGTSLTIQCQVDSQVTMMFWYRQQPGQSLTLIATANQGSEATYESGFVIDKFPISRPNLTFSTLTVSNMSPEDSSIYLCSVGDRGREQTQYFGPGTRLLVL.

The chain is built from TRBV20-1 and TRBJ2-3. The CDR3 runs 15 residues. The germline V gene encodes CDR1 DFQATT and CDR2 SNEGSKA (reference sequence). CDR3 loop: CSAREYVIFPDTQYF.

The J gene is TRBJ2-3, the V gene TRBV5-1; TCRdb's D gene call, TRBD1, goes unchecked for lack of DNA. The germline CDR1 and CDR2 sequences are SGHRS and YFSETQ. The CDR3 has 12 amino acids. The CDR3 is CASSQDSDTQYF.

This chain joins TRBV5-1 and TRBJ2-1; as DNA is missing, the TRBD1 call by TCRdb cannot be tested. Germline V gene data show CDR1 as SGHRS and CDR2 as YFSETQ. This CDR3 spans 15 amino acids. CDR3 amino acids: CASSLVQGSYNEQFF. The whole variable domain, remainder taken from reference TRBV5-1 and TRBJ2-1, is KAGVTQTPRYLIKTRGQQVTLSCSPISGHRSVSWYQQTPGQGLQFLFEYFSETQRNKGNFPGRFSGRQFSNSRSEMNVSTLELGDSALYLCASSLVQGSYNEQFFGPGTRLTVL.

The V and J genes are TRBV7-2 and TRBJ2-2; TCRdb names TRBD2, which stays unverified in the absence of DNA. From germline, CDR1 is SGHTA and CDR2 FQGNSA. This CDR3 is built from 16 residues. CDR3 sequence: CASSPRTSGSSGELFF. The full variable domain, completed using reference TRBV7-2 and TRBJ2-2, is GAGVSQSPSNKVTEKGKDVELRCDPISGHTALYWYRQSLGQGLEFLIYFQGNSAPDKSGLPSDRFSAERTGGSVSTLTIQRTQQEDSAVYLCASSPRTSGSSGELFFGEGSRLTVL.

The chain recombines TRBV20-1 with TRBJ1-5; TCRdb picks TRBD1, but there is no DNA to check that call. There are 13 residues in the CDR3. CDR1 is DFQATT and CDR2 is SNEGSKA in the germline V gene (reference sequence). The CDR3 reads CSARVRVNQPQHF.

The chain uses TRBV7-6 and TRBJ1-5; TCRdb's D call of TRBD1 is untestable without DNA. Germline V lookup: CDR1 SGHVS, CDR2 FNYEAQ. CDR3 size: 16 residues. The chain's CDR3 is CASSPWTGGVIQPQHF. The variable domain in full, with the rest retrieved from reference TRBV7-6 and TRBJ1-5, is GAGVSQSPRYKVTKRGQDVALRCDPISGHVSLYWYRQALGQGPEFLTYFNYEAQQDKSGLPNDRFSAERPEGSISTLTIQRTEQRDSAMYRCASSPWTGGVIQPQHFGDGTRLSIL.

The chain joins TRBV19 to TRBJ1-5. This CDR3 contains 16 residues. CDR1 and CDR2 (germline): LNHDA, SQIVND (reference sequence). CDR3 loop: CASSMRLGALNQPQHF.

The J gene is TRBJ2-5, the V gene TRBV11-3; TCRdb returns TRBD1, unconfirmable since there is no DNA. The CDR3 is made up of 14 amino acids. In germline, CDR1 is SGHNT, CDR2 YENEEA. The CDR3 sequence is CAGSLDRAAETQYF.